This TCR beta chain was captured in a study of blood T cell repertoires in COVID-19. About the study: From the United States, Italy and Spain came samples of acute and convalescent COVID-19. T cells, B-cell-depleted T cells, or PBMCs provided the cDNA or gDNA that served as material.

Sequencing used immunoSEQ multiplex PCR; TCRdb keeps in-frame clones, though not all of them. The sample carries approximately 210,000 clones, around four fifths recorded once. The source of this sequence is a man aged 30 to 39 with active or convalescent COVID-19. Sequenced: peripheral blood.

The CDR3 sequence is CASRWDSHEQYF. As DNA, the CDR3 is TGTGCCAGCAGATGGGACAGTCACGAGCAGTACTTC. V and J are TRBV2 and TRBJ2-7, with TRBD1 identical over 7 bases. The V and J ends lost 6 bases and 5 bases, in that order; junction bases with no gene match: 4. Germline V gives CDR1 SNHLY, CDR2 FYNNEI. The CDR3 has 12 amino acids.